This T cell receptor beta chain was obtained from a study of patients and donors after allogeneic stem cell transplantation (dated by TCRdb to 2019 to 2021). Libraries were constructed by RT-PCR. The sequencer was a NextSeq 550. TCRdb trimmed public reads at Q25 via fastp, called clones via MiXCR and kept in-frame beta chains. Rows matching on CDR3 protein sequence are summarized as one entry with the most common DNA and genes. A total of 800,000 to 1,000,000 distinct CDR3 sequences appear in this sample, approximately 19% of them only once. Clones ranked in the top ten supply 5% to 6.5% of the sample. There are a few counts of this clonotype. It lacks a known antigen. No base quality information exists; no much larger clone differs at one position. This TCR came from a human donor who was either an allogeneic HSCT recipient or a stem cell or donor lymphocyte infusion donor (not recorded which). It is not recorded whose cells these are; they may come from a transplant donor. Sequenced: blood, either unsorted or a sorted T cell fraction (not recorded which).

The encoded CDR3 is CASSLGGRGPYEQYF. DNA sequence: TGCGCCAGCAGCTTGGGCGGGAGGGGTCCCTACGAGCAGTACTTC. Rearrangement joined TRBV5-1 to TRBJ2-7; the central 9 bases match TRBD2. CDR1 SGHRS and CDR2 YFSETQ were looked up in the germline V gene. Here V drops 0 bases and J drops 2 bases, and the junction holds 3 bases not matched to any gene. Its CDR3 holds 15 amino acids, cysteine through phenylalanine. Of all the DNA, just the CDR3 is kept, 45 bases in frame from base 1.